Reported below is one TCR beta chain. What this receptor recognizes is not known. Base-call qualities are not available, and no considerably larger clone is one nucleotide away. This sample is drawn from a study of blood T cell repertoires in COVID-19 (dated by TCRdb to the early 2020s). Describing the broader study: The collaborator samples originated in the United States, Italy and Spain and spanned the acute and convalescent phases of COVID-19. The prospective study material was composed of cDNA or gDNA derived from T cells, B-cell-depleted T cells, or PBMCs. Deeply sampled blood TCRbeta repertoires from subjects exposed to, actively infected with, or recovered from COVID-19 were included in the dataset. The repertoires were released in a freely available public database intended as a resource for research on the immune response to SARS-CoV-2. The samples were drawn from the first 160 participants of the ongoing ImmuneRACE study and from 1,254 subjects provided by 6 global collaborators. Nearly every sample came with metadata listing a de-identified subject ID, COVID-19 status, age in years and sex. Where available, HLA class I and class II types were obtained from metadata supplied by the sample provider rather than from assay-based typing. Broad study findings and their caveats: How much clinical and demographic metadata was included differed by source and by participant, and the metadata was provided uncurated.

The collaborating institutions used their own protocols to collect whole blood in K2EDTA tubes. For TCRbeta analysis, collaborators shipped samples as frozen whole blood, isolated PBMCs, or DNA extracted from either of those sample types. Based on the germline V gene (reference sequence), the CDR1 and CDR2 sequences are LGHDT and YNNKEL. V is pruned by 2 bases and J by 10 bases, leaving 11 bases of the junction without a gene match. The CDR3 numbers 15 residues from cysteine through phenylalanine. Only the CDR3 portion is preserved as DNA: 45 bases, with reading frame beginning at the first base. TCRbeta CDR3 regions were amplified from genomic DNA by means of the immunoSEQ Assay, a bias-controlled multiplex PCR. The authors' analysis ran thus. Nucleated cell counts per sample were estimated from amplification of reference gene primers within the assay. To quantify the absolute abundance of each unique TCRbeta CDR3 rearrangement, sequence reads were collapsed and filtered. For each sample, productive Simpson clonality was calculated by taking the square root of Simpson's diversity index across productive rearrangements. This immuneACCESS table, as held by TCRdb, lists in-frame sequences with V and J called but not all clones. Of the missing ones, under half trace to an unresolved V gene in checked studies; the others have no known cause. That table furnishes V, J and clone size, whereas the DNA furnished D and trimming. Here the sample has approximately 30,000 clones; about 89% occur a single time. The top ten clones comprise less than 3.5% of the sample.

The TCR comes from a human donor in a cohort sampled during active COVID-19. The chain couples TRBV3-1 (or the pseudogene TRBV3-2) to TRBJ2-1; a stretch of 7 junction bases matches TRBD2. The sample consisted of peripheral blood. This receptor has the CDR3 CASSQPAGDRLEQFF. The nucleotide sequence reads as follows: TGTGCCAGCAGCCAACCGGCGGGGGACCGACTCGAGCAGTTCTTC.